A selection of T cell receptor beta chains follows, all from one sample in a study of breast tumors, draining lymph nodes, adjacent tissues. TCRdb re-called the multiplex PCR reads through MiXCR, storing one row per CDR3 protein. The sample carries over 250,000 distinct CDR3 sequences, 30% to 35% recorded once. Sequenced material: axillary lymph node tissue. The receptor set was obtained from a female donor with breast cancer. Some clones in this sample may be carry-over from other donors' samples. CDR3s include the opening cysteine and the closing phenylalanine or tryptophan. The D gene is left open where the match is weak. Only part of the rows carry a size: once, few, many, or a class if the clone is expanded.

J	size	V	D	DNA	CDR3
TRBJ1-6	many	TRBV10-2	.	TGCGCCAGCAGAACTGAGCCCCGGGAAAGCTCACCCCTCCACTTT	CASRTEPRESSPLHF
TRBJ2-7	.	TRBV20-1	.	TGCAGTGCGGTGGGAGTAAGCGGACCCTCCGAGCAGTACTTC	CSAVGVSGPSEQYF
TRBJ1-5	many	TRBV10-3	.	TGTGCCATCAGTGAAGGGGAGGCCTCATATCAGCCCCAGCATTTT	CAISEGEASYQPQHF
TRBJ2-1	many	TRBV11-2	TRBD1	TGTGCCAGCAGCTTAGAGGGGACAGGGGTTGATGAGCAGTTCTTC	CASSLEGTGVDEQFF
TRBJ1-2	many	TRBV29-1	.	TGCAGCGTTGAACTTCCATCACTCCTCGACTATGGCTACACCTTC	CSVELPSLLDYGYTF
TRBJ2-3	many	TRBV24-1	TRBD1	TGTGCCACCAGCAGGGACAGTGATACGCAGTATTTT	CATSRDSDTQYF
TRBJ2-3	many	TRBV19	TRBD1	TGTGCCAGTAGACCCCGACAGGGAAAAGATACGCAGTATTTT	CASRPRQGKDTQYF
TRBJ2-3	many	TRBV4-2	.	TGTGCCAGCAGCCAAGAATGGGTAGTCCGCGGATTCACAGATACGCAGTATTTT	CASSQEWVVRGFTDTQYF
TRBJ2-3	many	TRBV3-1	.	TGTGCCAGCAGCCAAGATTGGGCAGATACGCAGTATTTT	CASSQDWADTQYF
TRBJ1-2	many	TRBV5-1	.	TGCGCCAGCAGCCTGTACCCCGGGACAAGGAACTATGGCTACACCTTC	CASSLYPGTRNYGYTF
TRBJ1-6	.	TRBV10-3	.	TGTGCCAGCAGTGAAATCAACAACTCACCCCTCCACTTT	CASSEINNSPLHF
TRBJ2-3	many	TRBV7-2	TRBD2	TGTGCCAGCAGCTTGCGGACTAGCGGGAGCCCCACAGATACGCAGTATTTT	CASSLRTSGSPTDTQYF
TRBJ1-5	.	TRBV7-3	.	TGTGCCAGCAGCCCCCCGCCCCAGCATTTT	CASSPPPQHF
TRBJ2-2	.	TRBV6-5	.	TGTGCCAGCAGTTACTCGATAGCAGGGCCGAACACCGGGGAGCTGTTTTTT	CASSYSIAGPNTGELFF
TRBJ1-1	.	TRBV4-1	TRBD1	TGCGCCAGCAGCCAAGGTCGGGACAGGGAAGCTTTCTTT	CASSQGRDREAFF
TRBJ1-1	.	TRBV20-1	.	TGCAGTGCTCGGGCCTGGTTGGGTGAAGCTTTCTTT	CSARAWLGEAFF
TRBJ1-2	many	TRBV7-3	.	TGTGCCAGCAGCTACCAAGAGGGCTATGGCTACACCTTC	CASSYQEGYGYTF
TRBJ2-1	many	TRBV20-1	.	TGCAGTGCTAATACACAGATCGACAATGAGCAGTTCTTC	CSANTQIDNEQFF
TRBJ2-7	many	TRBV10-2	TRBD2	TGCGCCAGCAGTGAGGGGGGGACTAGCGGGAGCTACGAGCAGTACTTC	CASSEGGTSGSYEQYF
TRBJ1-6	many	TRBV12-3/TRBV12-4	.	TGTGCCAGCAGTTTTGGGGGGGCTGGGAATCCACCCCTCCACTTT	CASSFGGAGNPPLHF
TRBJ2-5	many	TRBV11-3	.	TGTGCCAGCAGCCCCCGGGATACCCAAGAGACCCAGTACTTC	CASSPRDTQETQYF
TRBJ2-3	many	TRBV10-3	.	TGTGCCATCAGGTCCTCGCTCACTAGCACAGATACGCAGTATTTT	CAIRSSLTSTDTQYF
TRBJ2-7	many	TRBV11-2	.	TGTGCCAGCAGCTTAAATTCCGGAGCCTACGAGCAGTACTTC	CASSLNSGAYEQYF
TRBJ2-3	many	TRBV4-1	TRBD2	TGCGCCAGCAGCCAGAGGGGGGCTAGCGGGGAGGGAGCGGATACGCAGTATTTT	CASSQRGASGEGADTQYF
TRBJ2-7	many	TRBV10-3	TRBD2	TGTGCCATCAAAGAGGGAGGGGAGGGCTACGAGCAGTACTTC	CAIKEGGEGYEQYF
TRBJ2-3	.	TRBV27	.	TGTGCCAGCAAAATAAGGACTTTCACAGATACGCAGTATTTT	CASKIRTFTDTQYF
TRBJ2-1	few	TRBV6-1	.	TGTGCCAGCAGTGAATCGGCTAGAGGCCGGGGCGCCTACAATGAGCAGTTCTTC	CASSESARGRGAYNEQFF
TRBJ2-7	few	TRBV9	TRBD2	TGTGCCAGCAGCATGCTAGCGGGAGGGCCTCGGGAGCAGTACTTC	CASSMLAGGPREQYF
TRBJ2-7	many	TRBV11-1	.	TGTGCCAGCAGCTTAGCGGATGGGGACTACGAGCAGTACTTC	CASSLADGDYEQYF
TRBJ2-7	.	TRBV28	TRBD2	TGTGCCAGCAATACGGGACTAGCGGGAGCCCCTGGGCAGTACTTC	CASNTGLAGAPGQYF
TRBJ2-7	many	TRBV12-3/TRBV12-4	TRBD2	TGTGCCAGCAGCCCGGGACTAGCGGGAGCCTACGAGCAGTACTTC	CASSPGLAGAYEQYF
TRBJ1-1	.	TRBV12-3/TRBV12-4	.	TGTGCCAGCAGTTGGGGGCGGGACACTGAAGCTTTCTTT	CASSWGRDTEAFF
TRBJ2-3	once	TRBV20-1	.	TGCAGTGCTAGTAGGCCCAGCGGAAGCACAGATACGCAGTATTTT	CSASRPSGSTDTQYF
TRBJ2-1	.	TRBV28	TRBD2	TGTGCCAGCAGTTTACTAGCGGGATTCAATGAGCAGTTCTTC	CASSLLAGFNEQFF
TRBJ1-2	many	TRBV12-3/TRBV12-4	TRBD1	TGTGCCAGCAGTTCCCCCGGGACAGGGGGATATGGCTACACCTTC	CASSSPGTGGYGYTF
TRBJ2-7	.	TRBV15	.	TGTGCCACCAGCAGCTTGGGGTTGACTTCCCCAGGCGAGCAGTACTTC	CATSSLGLTSPGEQYF
TRBJ2-7	many	TRBV10-3	TRBD2	TGTGCCATCAGAAGGACTAGCGGGAGCAGGTACGAGCAGTACTTC	CAIRRTSGSRYEQYF
TRBJ2-1	many	TRBV20-1	.	TGCAGTGCTAGTACGAATGAGCAGTTCTTC	CSASTNEQFF
TRBJ1-1	few	TRBV7-9	.	TGTGCCAGCAGCCATATTACAGGGAGCACTGAAGCTTTCTTT	CASSHITGSTEAFF
TRBJ2-3	.	TRBV7-3	TRBD2	TGTGCCAGCAGCTCGGGACTAGCGGAACACACAGATACGCAGTATTTT	CASSSGLAEHTDTQYF
TRBJ2-1	many	TRBV9	TRBD1	TGTGCCAGCACTCGAGAGGGACAGGGTATACATGAGCAGTTCTTC	CASTREGQGIHEQFF